The 17 T cell receptor beta chains given below trace back to one sample, sequenced in a study of blood T cell repertoires in COVID-19. Generated by immunoSEQ multiplex PCR, the TCRdb table keeps only in-frame clones and is missing some. The sample has 80,000 to 100,000 clones, 85% to 90% seen once. Sequencing was done on a sample of peripheral blood. These receptors were collected from a human donor with COVID-19, enrolled during active disease. The donor label of this sample is uncertain.

The chain has TRBV5-4 and TRBJ1-1; D perhaps matches TRBD1 (5 bases). V was cut by 4 bases and J by 4 bases, with 14 bases left in between. The CDR3 is 14 amino acids. Germline V gene lookup returns CDR1 SGHNT and CDR2 YYREEE (reference sequence). The CDR3 DNA reads as TGTGCCAGCAGCCTCAGGGTTGGAACCACTGAAGCTTTCTTT. Residues: CASSLRVGTTEAFF. Looking up the rest from reference TRBV5-4 and TRBJ1-1 gives the full variable domain: ETGVTQSPTHLIKTRGQQVTLRCSSQSGHNTVSWYQQALGQGPQFIFQYYREEENGRGNFPPRFSGLQFPNYSSELNVNALELDDSALYLCASSLRVGTTEAFFGQGTRLTVV.

This sequence joins TRBV29-1 and TRBJ2-7; tentatively, D is TRBD1 (6 bases). The CDR3 is 13 residues long. V was pared by 4 bases and J by 4 bases, with 14 bases between. Germline CDR1 reads SQVTM; CDR2 reads ANQGSEA. CDR3 sequence reads: CSVVGTSVYEQYF. As DNA, the CDR3 is TGCAGCGTTGTAGGGACATCCGTTTACGAGCAGTACTTC.

This chain links TRBV18 with TRBJ1-5; D not certain. Trimming took off 6 bases at V and 0 bases at J, with 15 bases between the two ends. CDR3 size: 16 residues. Germline V gene lookup returns CDR1 KGHSH and CDR2 LQKENI. The CDR3 nucleotides read TGTGCCAGCTCCCGGGAGGGTGGCTATAGCAATCAGCCCCAGCATTTT. Translation: CASSREGGYSNQPQHF.

The chain joins TRBV7-6 to TRBJ2-3; D may be TRBD1 (5 bases). This CDR3 is built from 15 residues. Per germline, CDR1 SGHVS and CDR2 FNYEAQ. Trimming pared 0 bases from V and 3 bases from J, leaving 10 bases between. For the CDR3, the DNA is TGTGCCAGCAGCTTAGCGTCTAGGGGAACAGATACGCAGTATTTT. Its protein product is CASSLASRGTDTQYF.

The V call is TRBV29-1, the J call TRBJ1-1, with D maybe TRBD1 (5 bases). CDR3 length: 14 amino acids. Trimming took 2 bases from V and 1 from J, leaving 11 bases between them. Germline V gene lookup returns CDR1 SQVTM and CDR2 ANQGSEA. As DNA, the CDR3 is TGCAGCGTTGAATCCAGGACACCGAACACTGAAGCTTTCTTT. The encoded protein is CSVESRTPNTEAFF.

The chain uses TRBV6-5 and TRBJ2-7; 7 bases are shared with TRBD2. The V gene's germline CDR1 is MNHEY and CDR2 SVGAGI. V shed 5 bases and J 6 bases; nucleotides not matched to a gene: 4. The CDR3 extends over 12 amino acids. DNA of the CDR3: TGTGCCAGCAGTCGGGGGGAGGGCGAGCAGTACTTC. Its protein product is CASSRGEGEQYF.

The chain couples TRBV2 to TRBJ2-5; 11 positions match TRBD1. This CDR3 spans 16 amino acids. Germline-derived CDR1 and CDR2 are SNHLY and FYNNEI. With 6 bases clipped from V and 7 bases from J, the junction kept 13 bases outside the gene matches. Here the CDR3 DNA reads TGTGCCAGCAGGGGCGCCCCGGGACAGGGGGAGGCGACCCAGTACTTC. Protein product: CASRGAPGQGEATQYF. The whole variable domain, filled in from reference TRBV2 and TRBJ2-5, reads EPEVTQTPSHQVTQMGQEVILRCVPISNHLYFYWYRQILGQKVEFLVSFYNNEISEKSEIFDDQFSVERPDGSNFTLKIRSTKLEDSAMYFCASRGAPGQGEATQYFGPGTRLLVL.

This chain joins TRBV15 and TRBJ1-2; no clear D gene. Germline-derived CDR1 and CDR2 are LNHNV and YYDKDF (reference sequence). The V and J ends lost 5 bases and 2 bases respectively, with 9 bases between them. This CDR3 is built from 13 residues. CDR3 region: CATSPTRNYGYTF. As DNA, the CDR3 is TGTGCCACCAGCCCGACGCGGAACTATGGCTACACCTTC.

This clone was detected only a few times. The chain combines TRBV10-1 with TRBJ1-1; no definite D call. The CDR3 covers 15 residues. CDR1 and CDR2 (germline): WNHNN, SYGVQD (reference sequence). V lost 0 bases, J lost 5 bases, and 13 bases lay in between. DNA for the CDR3: TGCGCCAGCAGTGAGTCGGAGGGTAGCTTGACTGAAGCTTTCTTT. Its protein is CASSESEGSLTEAFF.

As DNA, the CDR3 is TGTGCCAGCAGCTTAGGACCGACGGGGAGCAAGACCCAGTACTTC. It translates to CASSLGPTGSKTQYF. The rearrangement uses TRBV7-7 and TRBJ2-5, with D tentatively TRBD2 (5 bases). V gave up 1 base and J gave up 6 bases, with 15 bases separating them. This CDR3 has 15 residues. The germline V gene encodes CDR1 SSHAT and CDR2 FNYEAQ (reference sequence).

This sequence joins TRBV4-2 and TRBJ2-3; 8 positions agree with TRBD2. V was clipped by 2 bases and J by 4 bases; unmatched bases: 11. The CDR3 is made up of 17 amino acids. The germline V gene has CDR1 LGHNA and CDR2 YNFKEQ. CDR3 coding DNA: TGTGCCAGCAGCCAAACTAGTCTCGGGGGGGCTGCAGATACGCAGTATTTT. This encodes CASSQTSLGGAADTQYF.

The chain recombines TRBV30 with TRBJ2-3; possible D gene TRBD2, 5 bases. Trimming left V 2 bases short and J 4 bases short, with 7 bases between. The CDR3 length is 12 residues. From germline, CDR1 is GTSNPN and CDR2 SVGIG (reference sequence). This CDR3 reads CAWSRGSDTQYF. For the CDR3, the DNA is TGTGCCTGGAGTAGAGGGTCAGATACGCAGTATTTT. Filled out from reference TRBV30 and TRBJ2-3, the complete variable domain reads SQTIHQWPATLVQPVGSPLSLECTVEGTSNPNLYWYRQAAGRGLQLLFYSVGIGQISSEVPQNLSASRPQDRQFILSSKKLLLSDSGFYLCAWSRGSDTQYFGPGTRLTVL.

Only a few counts were recorded for this clone. The V call is TRBV7-9, the J call TRBJ1-2; 7 bases line up with TRBD1. Trimming cost V 7 bases and J 7 bases; bases outside gene matches: 9. Germline CDR1 and CDR2: SEHNR and FQNEAQ (reference sequence). This CDR3 is built from 13 residues. Written as DNA, the CDR3 is TGTGCCAGCATCACGGAGGGGGCTGGTGGCTACACCTTC. Amino acid sequence: CASITEGAGGYTF. Filled out from reference TRBV7-9 and TRBJ1-2, the complete variable domain reads DTGVSQNPRHKITKRGQNVTFRCDPISEHNRLYWYRQTLGQGPEFLTYFQNEAQLEKSRLLSDRFSAERPKGSFSTLEIQRTEQGDSAMYLCASITEGAGGYTFGSGTRLTVV.

This sequence joins TRBV10-3 and TRBJ2-5; 8 nucleotides line up with TRBD1. Trimming removed 6 bases from V and 0 bases from J; junction bases left unmatched: 6. CDR3 length: 15 amino acids. Germline V gene data show CDR1 as ENHRY and CDR2 as SYGVKD. The DNA for the CDR3 is TGTGCCATCAGCCTGACAGGGGAGTACCAAGAGACCCAGTACTTC. Its translation is CAISLTGEYQETQYF.

The rearrangement links TRBV19 to TRBJ2-1, with D possibly being TRBD2 (6 bases). The CDR3 is 16 amino acids. Germline V gives CDR1 LNHDA, CDR2 SQIVND (reference sequence). V shed 5 bases and J shed 1 base, with 15 bases lying between them. Here the CDR3 reads CASSGGRESSYNEQFF. DNA of the CDR3: TGTGCCAGTAGTGGAGGGCGGGAATCTTCCTACAATGAGCAGTTCTTC.

The gene calls are TRBV30 and TRBJ2-7, with D tentatively TRBD1 (6 bases). The V end lost 3 bases, the J end lost 0 bases, and 9 bases lay between the germline ends. This CDR3 contains 13 residues. Germline V gene sequence: CDR1 GTSNPN, CDR2 SVGIG (reference sequence). Written as DNA, the CDR3 is TGTGCCTGGAGGGACAGAAACTCCTACGAGCAGTACTTC. Amino acids: CAWRDRNSYEQYF.

The gene calls are TRBV7-6 and TRBJ1-5; D unresolved. This CDR3 has 12 amino acids. V was trimmed by 3 bases and J by 4 bases, leaving 4 bases between them. Germline V gene data show CDR1 as SGHVS and CDR2 as FNYEAQ. The CDR3 spells CASSFPNQPQHF. In nucleotides, the CDR3 is TGTGCCAGCAGCTTCCCTAATCAGCCCCAGCATTTT.